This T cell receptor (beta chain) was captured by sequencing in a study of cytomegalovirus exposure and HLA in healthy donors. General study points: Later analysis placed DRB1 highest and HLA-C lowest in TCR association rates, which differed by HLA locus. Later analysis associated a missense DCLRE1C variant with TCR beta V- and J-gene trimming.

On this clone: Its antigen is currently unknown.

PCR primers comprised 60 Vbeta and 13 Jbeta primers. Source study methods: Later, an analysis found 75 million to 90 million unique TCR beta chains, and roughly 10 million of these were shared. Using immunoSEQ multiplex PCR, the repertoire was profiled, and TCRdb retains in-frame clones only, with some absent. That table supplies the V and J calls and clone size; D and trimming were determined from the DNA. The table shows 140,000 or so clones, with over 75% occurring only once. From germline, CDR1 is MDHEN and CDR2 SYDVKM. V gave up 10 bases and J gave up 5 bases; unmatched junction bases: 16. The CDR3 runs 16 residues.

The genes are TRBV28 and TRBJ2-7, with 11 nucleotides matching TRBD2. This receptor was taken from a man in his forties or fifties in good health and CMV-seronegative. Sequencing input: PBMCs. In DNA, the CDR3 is TGTGCCACCGTGGGCCTACTAGCGGGGGCACTGAACGAGCAGTACTTC. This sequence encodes CATVGLLAGALNEQYF. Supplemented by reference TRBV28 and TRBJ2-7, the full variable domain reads DVKVTQSSRYLVKRTGEKVFLECVQDMDHENMFWYRQDPGLGLRLIYFSYDVKMKEKGDIPEGYSVSREKKERFSLILESASTNQTSMYLCATVGLLAGALNEQYFGPGTRLTVT.